This T cell receptor beta chain was observed in a study of cytomegalovirus exposure and HLA in healthy donors. General study findings and limits: The likely origin of a cluster of highly shared sequence variants was a sequencing artifact.

With 4 bases clipped from V and 1 base from J, the junction kept 11 bases outside the gene matches. The germline V gene has CDR1 GTSNPN and CDR2 SVGIG (reference sequence). The CDR3 runs to 16 residues. With 60 Vbeta and 13 Jbeta primers, the PCR was carried out. Study processing details: In a later analysis, of 80 million or so unique beta chains, 9 million to 11 million appeared in at least two donors. The data were produced by immunoSEQ multiplex PCR, yet TCRdb's version contains in-frame clones alone and is incomplete. That table furnishes V, J and clone size, whereas the DNA furnished D and trimming. The sample has around 190,000 clones, about 82% seen once. To note about this clone: Its antigen is still unknown.

This TCR came from a woman in her fifties or sixties in good health and CMV-seronegative. The specimen was PBMCs. The chain joins TRBV30 to TRBJ1-1; TRBD1 aligns across 8 bases. The CDR3 DNA reads TGTGCCTGGACCCGTGAGACAGGGGCCTCGAACACTGAAGCTTTCTTT. This sequence encodes CAWTRETGASNTEAFF.